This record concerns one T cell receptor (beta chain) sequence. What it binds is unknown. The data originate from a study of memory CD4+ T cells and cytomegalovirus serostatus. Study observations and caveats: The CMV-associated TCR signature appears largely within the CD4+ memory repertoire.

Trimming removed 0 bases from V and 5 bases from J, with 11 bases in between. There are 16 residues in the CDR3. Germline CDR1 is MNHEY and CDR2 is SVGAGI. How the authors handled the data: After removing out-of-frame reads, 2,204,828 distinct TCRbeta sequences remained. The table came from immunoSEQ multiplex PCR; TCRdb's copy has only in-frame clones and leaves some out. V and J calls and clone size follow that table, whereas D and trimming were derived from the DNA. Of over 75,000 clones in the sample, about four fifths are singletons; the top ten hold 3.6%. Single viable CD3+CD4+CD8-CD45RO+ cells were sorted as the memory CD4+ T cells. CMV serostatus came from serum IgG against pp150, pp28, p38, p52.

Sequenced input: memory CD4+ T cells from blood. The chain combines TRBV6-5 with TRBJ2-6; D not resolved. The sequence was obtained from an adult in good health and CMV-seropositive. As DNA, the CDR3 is TGTGCCAGCAGTTACTCGGTGTCAACTAGGGCCAACGTCCTGACTTTC. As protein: CASSYSVSTRANVLTF.